This T cell receptor (beta chain) was observed in a study of early T cells in non-severe SARS-CoV-2 infection. Study summary: It was bulk RNA from unsorted whole blood that was sequenced, and the chains were unpaired.

A single record per CDR3 protein comes from TCRdb applying MiXCR to the 5' RACE reads. The repertoire holds about 86,000 distinct CDR3 sequences, with 13% to 15% as singletons. The length of the CDR3 is 13 residues. Looked up from germline, CDR1 is MNHNY and CDR2 is SVGAGI (reference sequence). The V gene lost 2 bases and the J gene lost 1 base, with 5 bases spanning the gap. Source material: whole blood. The clonotype was recovered from an adult who was a healthcare worker with PCR-confirmed SARS-CoV-2 infection or an uninfected control (not recorded which). The chain employs TRBV6-6 and TRBJ1-1, with D possibly TRBD1 on 5 matching bases. The CDR3 is CASSYGQNTEAFF. For the CDR3, the DNA is TGTGCCAGCAGTTACGGACAGAACACTGAAGCTTTCTTT.